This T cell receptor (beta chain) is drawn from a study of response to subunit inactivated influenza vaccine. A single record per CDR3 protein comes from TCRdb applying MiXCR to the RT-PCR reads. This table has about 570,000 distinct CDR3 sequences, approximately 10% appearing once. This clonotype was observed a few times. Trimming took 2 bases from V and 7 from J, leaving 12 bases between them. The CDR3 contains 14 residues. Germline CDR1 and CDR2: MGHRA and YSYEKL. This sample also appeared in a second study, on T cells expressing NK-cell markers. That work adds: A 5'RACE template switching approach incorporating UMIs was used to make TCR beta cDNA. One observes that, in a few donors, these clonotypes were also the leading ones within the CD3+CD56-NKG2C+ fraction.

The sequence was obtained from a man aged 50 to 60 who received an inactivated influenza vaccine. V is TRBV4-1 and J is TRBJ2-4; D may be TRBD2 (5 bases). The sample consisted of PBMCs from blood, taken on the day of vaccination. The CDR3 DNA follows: TGCGCCAGCAGCCAAACTCTACTAGGGAACATTCAGTACTTC. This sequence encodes CASSQTLLGNIQYF.